The 9 T cell receptor beta chains presented below share a single source sample, sequenced in a study of CD8 T cells in Susac syndrome. It was with random hexamers that roughly 0.5 to 1 ug RNA was reverse transcribed. MiXCR, applied by TCRdb to the immunoSEQ multiplex PCR reads, yields one record per CDR3 protein. The sample includes roughly 180,000 distinct CDR3 sequences, around 94% of them seen just once. The sequencing input was CD4+ T cells from PBMCs. Receptors originate from a human donor with Susac syndrome.

This chain uses TRBV6-6 with TRBJ2-3; D not resolved. The CDR3 contains 15 residues. Trimming removed 2 bases at V and 0 bases at J, with 9 bases between. CDR1 and CDR2 from the germline V gene are MNHNY and SVGAGI (reference sequence). The CDR3 region is CASSYMTSSTDTQYF. In DNA form, the CDR3 reads TGTGCCAGCAGTTACATGACTTCTAGCACAGATACGCAGTATTTT.

The chain employs TRBV29-1 and TRBJ2-1, with 14 bases fitting TRBD2. CDR1 and CDR2 (germline): SQVTM, ANQGSEA. CDR3 length equals 15 residues. Trimming at V came to 1 base and at J to 6 bases, leaving 2 bases not matched to a gene. In DNA, the CDR3 is TGCAGCGTTGAAGGGACTAGCGGGAGGCTCAATGAGCAGTTCTTC. The encoded protein is CSVEGTSGRLNEQFF.

The chain employs TRBV7-2 and TRBJ2-3; 7 bases map to TRBD2. The germline CDR1 and CDR2 sequences are SGHTA and FQGNSA. The CDR3 has 17 residues. The ends lost 1 base at V and 2 bases at J; junction bases unmatched: 9. This CDR3 reads CASSLVMGEGSTDTQYF. The CDR3 nucleotides read TGTGCCAGCAGCTTAGTAATGGGGGAGGGATCCACAGATACGCAGTATTTT.

This sequence joins TRBV2 and TRBJ1-5, with D unclear. The CDR3 length is 13 residues. V was clipped by 4 bases and J by 5 bases, with 9 bases between them. Germline CDR1 SNHLY, CDR2 FYNNEI. The CDR3 here is CASSAEPYQPQHF. Written as DNA, the CDR3 is TGTGCCAGCAGTGCTGAACCCTATCAGCCCCAGCATTTT.

The rearrangement joins TRBV2 to TRBJ1-5; D may be TRBD1 (5 bases). V dropped 7 bases and J dropped 3 bases, with 16 bases sitting between them. The CDR3 length is 15 residues. CDR1 and CDR2 from the germline V gene are SNHLY and FYNNEI. Here the CDR3 DNA reads TGTGCCAGCAAACCCCTGGAGACAGACAATCAGCCCCAGCATTTT. The encoded protein is CASKPLETDNQPQHF.

This chain uses TRBV20-1 with TRBJ2-5; D is possibly TRBD2 (6 bases). Trimming left V 3 bases short and J 5 bases short, with 16 bases between. CDR3 length: 14 residues. Germline V gives CDR1 DFQATT, CDR2 SNEGSKA (reference sequence). The CDR3 loop reads CSASDGGRQETQYF. The CDR3 region has the DNA TGCAGTGCTAGCGACGGGGGAAGACAGGAGACCCAGTACTTC.

The chain is built from TRBV4-3 and TRBJ2-7; possible D gene TRBD1, 6 bases. The CDR3 runs to 15 residues. The V end lost 0 bases, the J end lost 3 bases, and 12 bases lay between the germline ends. Germline assignment: CDR1 LGHNA and CDR2 YSLEER. CDR3 region: CASSQDRQGFYEQYF. Written as DNA, the CDR3 is TGCGCCAGCAGCCAAGACCGGCAGGGGTTCTACGAGCAGTACTTC.

V is TRBV24-1 and J is TRBJ2-3, with D unclear. Trimming left V 2 bases short and J 6 bases short, with 14 bases between. CDR3 length: 15 amino acids. Germline CDR1 is KGHDR and CDR2 is SFDVKD. Here the CDR3 reads CATSDSKEIADTQYF. The CDR3 DNA is TGTGCCACCAGTGATTCCAAGGAGATCGCGGATACGCAGTATTTT.

V gene TRBV30 combines with J gene TRBJ2-3; 9 bases map to TRBD2. The junction had 8 bases not matched to a gene; V was cut back by 3 bases and J by 4 bases. This CDR3 spans 15 amino acids. CDR1 GTSNPN and CDR2 SVGIG come from the germline V gene (reference sequence). CDR3 sequence reads: CAWRGGTSPADTQYF. The CDR3 coding sequence is TGTGCCTGGAGGGGGGGGACTAGCCCCGCAGATACGCAGTATTTT.